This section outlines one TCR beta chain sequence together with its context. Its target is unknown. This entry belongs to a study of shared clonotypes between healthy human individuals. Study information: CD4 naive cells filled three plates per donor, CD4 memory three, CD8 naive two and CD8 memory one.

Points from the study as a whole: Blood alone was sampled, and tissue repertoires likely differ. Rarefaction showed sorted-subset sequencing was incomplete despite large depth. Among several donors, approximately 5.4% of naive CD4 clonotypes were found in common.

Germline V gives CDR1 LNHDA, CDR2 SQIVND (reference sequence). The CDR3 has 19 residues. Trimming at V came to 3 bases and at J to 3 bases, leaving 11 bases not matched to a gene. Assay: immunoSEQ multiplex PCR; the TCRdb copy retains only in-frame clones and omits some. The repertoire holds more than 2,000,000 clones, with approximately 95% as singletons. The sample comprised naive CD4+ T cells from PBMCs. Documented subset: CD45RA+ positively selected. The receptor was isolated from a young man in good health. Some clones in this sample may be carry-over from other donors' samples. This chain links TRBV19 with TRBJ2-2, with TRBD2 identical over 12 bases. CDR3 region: CASSIWASGRVSYTGELFF. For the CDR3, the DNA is TGTGCCAGTAGTATTTGGGCTAGCGGGAGGGTTTCGTACACCGGGGAGCTGTTTTTT.